These 23 T cell receptor beta chains originate from one sample sequenced in a study of shared clonotypes between healthy human individuals. Using immunoSEQ multiplex PCR, the repertoire was profiled, and TCRdb retains in-frame clones only, with some absent. This table has just over 2,000,000 clones, 85% to 95% appearing once. Sequences were obtained from naive CD4+ T cells sorted from blood. As to subset: CD45RA+ positively selected. These receptors originate from a man aged 18 to 35 in good health.

The chain uses TRBV6-1 and TRBJ2-1; 10 nucleotides align to TRBD1. Germline assignment: CDR1 MNHNS and CDR2 SASEGT. V shed 6 bases, J shed 7 bases, and the junction held 9 bases outside the gene matches. The CDR3 spans 15 residues. The CDR3 DNA reads TGTGCCAGCAGCAGCCGGGACAGGGGACGGAATGAGCAGTTCTTC. It is translated as CASSSRDRGRNEQFF.

The chain carries TRBV30 and TRBJ2-1, with 7 bases that match TRBD1. Germline V gene sequence: CDR1 GTSNPN, CDR2 SVGIG (reference sequence). V dropped 2 bases and J dropped 2; count of bases not matched to a gene: 3. This CDR3 spans 14 amino acids. CDR3 in amino acids: CAWSPGQAYNEQFF. CDR3 in DNA: TGTGCCTGGAGTCCTGGACAGGCCTACAATGAGCAGTTCTTC.

This clone showed up just once. Different DNA sequences within this sample yield the same CDR3. The rearrangement links TRBV28 to TRBJ1-1; 9 bases match TRBD1. V shed 2 bases, J shed 5 bases, and the junction held 3 bases outside the gene matches. Germline V CDR1 and CDR2: MDHEN, SYDVKM. The CDR3 runs to 14 residues. CDR3 bases: TGTGCCAGCAGTTTAGGGACAGGGAGGACTGAAGCTTTCTTT. The encoded protein is CASSLGTGRTEAFF.

This rearrangement joins TRBV5-1 to TRBJ2-2, with D perhaps assigned TRBD1 or TRBD2 (5 bases each). This CDR3 is built from 15 residues. Between the trimmed V and J ends, which lost 4 bases and 7 bases, there was a span of 17 bases. The germline gives CDR1 SGHRS, CDR2 YFSETQ. The CDR3 DNA sequence: TGCGCCAGCAGCCCCCTCGGGGCGAAGGGCGGGGAGCTGTTTTTT. Translation gives CASSPLGAKGGELFF.

This chain connects TRBV30 to TRBJ2-5, with D hard to call. Germline CDR1 and CDR2: GTSNPN and SVGIG (reference sequence). Trimming left V 7 bases short and J 2 bases short, with 11 bases between. The CDR3 is made up of 12 amino acids. The CDR3 nucleotides are TGTGCCTTTAACCATGGACAAGAGACCCAGTACTTC. It yields the protein CAFNHGQETQYF.

V usage is TRBV5-1 and J usage is TRBJ2-1; 7 positions match TRBD2. Unmatched junction bases numbered 6, after V lost 4 bases and J lost 8 bases. The germline V gene encodes CDR1 SGHRS and CDR2 YFSETQ. CDR3 length: 13 amino acids. CDR3: CASSPTSVDEQFF. For the CDR3, the DNA is TGCGCCAGCAGCCCTACTAGCGTCGATGAGCAGTTCTTC.

CDR3 sequence: CAWSGQYQPQHF. The CDR3 DNA sequence: TGTGCCTGGAGTGGACAGTATCAGCCCCAGCATTTT. This rearrangement joins TRBV30 to TRBJ1-5, with a tentative D call TRBD1 (5 bases). Trimming removed 1 base at V and 5 bases at J, with 6 bases between. This CDR3 has 12 amino acids. Germline assignment: CDR1 GTSNPN and CDR2 SVGIG (reference sequence).

This sequence joins TRBV7-9 and TRBJ2-3; D is unclear. Looked up from germline, CDR1 is SEHNR and CDR2 is FQNEAQ (reference sequence). The CDR3 consists of 11 residues. The V and J ends lost 11 bases and 4 bases respectively, with 10 bases between them. The CDR3 sequence: CALAAADTQYF. The CDR3 bases are TGTGCCTTGGCGGCGGCAGATACGCAGTATTTT. Filled out from reference TRBV7-9 and TRBJ2-3, the complete variable domain reads DTGVSQNPRHKITKRGQNVTFRCDPISEHNRLYWYRQTLGQGPEFLTYFQNEAQLEKSRLLSDRFSAERPKGSFSTLEIQRTEQGDSAMYLCALAAADTQYFGPGTRLTVL.

Worth noting for this clone: The same CDR3 can be traced to other DNA sequences in this sample. This chain connects TRBV27 to TRBJ2-7; 8 nucleotides agree with TRBD2. Germline values: CDR1 MNHEY, CDR2 SMNVEV (reference sequence). After removal of 2 bases from V and 2 bases from J, the junction contained 5 bases not matched to a gene. This CDR3 comprises 15 residues. Here the CDR3 reads CASSLGLAGPYEQYF. DNA for the CDR3: TGTGCCAGCAGTTTAGGCCTAGCGGGCCCCTACGAGCAGTACTTC.

The rearrangement joins TRBV9 to TRBJ2-1, with D unresolved. Germline CDR1 is SGDLS and CDR2 is YYNGEE. With 3 bases removed from V and 2 bases from J, the gap between germline ends came to 9 bases. This CDR3 comprises 14 residues. Here the CDR3 DNA reads TGTGCCAGCAGCGAATTGGGTACCTACAATGAGCAGTTCTTC. It encodes CASSELGTYNEQFF. The complete variable domain, with remaining parts taken from reference TRBV9 and TRBJ2-1, reads DSGVTQTPKHLITATGQRVTLRCSPRSGDLSVYWYQQSLDQGLQFLIQYYNGEERAKGNILERFSAQQFPDLHSELNLSSLELGDSALYFCASSELGTYNEQFFGPGTRLTVL.

The chain employs TRBV10-3 and TRBJ2-7; D gene ambiguous. CDR3 length: 13 amino acids. V shed 5 bases and J shed 2 bases, with 10 bases lying between them. Germline loops: CDR1 ENHRY, CDR2 SYGVKD. The CDR3 nucleotides are TGTGCCATCAGTTCCGGAGCCCCCTACGAGCAGTACTTC. It encodes CAISSGAPYEQYF.

The gene calls are TRBV6-1 and TRBJ2-1; 10 positions match TRBD2. CDR1 and CDR2 from the germline V gene are MNHNS and SASEGT. The CDR3 is 15 residues long. J lost 7 bases, V lost 8 bases, and 11 bases had no gene match. The CDR3 is CASWEREGPGNEQFF. The CDR3 coding sequence is TGTGCCAGCTGGGAGCGGGAGGGCCCCGGGAATGAGCAGTTCTTC.

The chain is built from TRBV19 and TRBJ2-3; 13 nucleotides match TRBD2. Germline V gene lookup returns CDR1 LNHDA and CDR2 SQIVND (reference sequence). The CDR3 runs to 17 residues. The V segment lost 6 bases and the J segment 7 bases; nucleotides outside the gene matches: 13. This CDR3 is CASSPSPGLAGPYTQYF. The CDR3 region has the DNA TGTGCCAGTAGCCCAAGTCCGGGACTAGCGGGACCCTATACGCAGTATTTT.

The chain couples TRBV2 to TRBJ1-4, with a tentative D call TRBD1 (5 bases). The CDR3 is made up of 14 amino acids. The V gene's germline CDR1 is SNHLY and CDR2 FYNNEI. The germline V and J ends were trimmed by 0 bases and 7 bases, with 9 bases remaining between them. The CDR3 region is CASSEALQGEKLFF. DNA for the CDR3: TGTGCCAGCAGTGAAGCGCTTCAGGGTGAAAAACTGTTTTTT.

This rearrangement joins TRBV29-1 to TRBJ2-1, with TRBD2 identical over 10 bases. CDR3 length equals 15 residues. V gave up 6 bases and J gave up 2 bases; unmatched junction bases: 7. Germline V CDR1 and CDR2: SQVTM, ANQGSEA. The CDR3 DNA is TGCAGCGTCCTCGGACTAGCGGAGGCCTACAATGAGCAGTTCTTC. As protein: CSVLGLAEAYNEQFF.

The chain employs TRBV6-5 and TRBJ1-1, with TRBD1 matching 7 bases. Unmatched junction bases numbered 4, after V lost 5 bases and J lost 4 bases. Germline-derived CDR1 and CDR2 are MNHEY and SVGAGI. CDR3 size: 13 residues. CDR3 bases: TGTGCCAGCAGTCAGACAGGGTTCACTGAAGCTTTCTTT. This translates into CASSQTGFTEAFF.

The J gene is TRBJ1-6, the V gene TRBV14; D is unclear. The CDR3 runs to 12 residues. Trimming took off 4 bases at V and 8 bases at J, with 6 bases between the two ends. Germline CDR1 SGHDN, CDR2 FVKESK. Here the CDR3 reads CASSLPHSPLHF. In nucleotides, the CDR3 is TGTGCCAGCAGCCTACCCCATTCACCCCTCCACTTT.

The rearrangement joins TRBV6-1 to TRBJ1-3; possible D gene TRBD1, 5 bases. Trimming stripped 1 base from V and 2 bases from J, with 12 bases between. The CDR3 sequence is 16 residues long. CDR1 and CDR2 (germline): MNHNS, SASEGT. The CDR3 spells CASSEGVRVPGNTIYF. The CDR3 DNA reads TGTGCCAGCAGTGAAGGGGTCAGGGTCCCTGGAAACACCATATATTTT.

The rearrangement uses TRBV5-4 and TRBJ2-4, with 10 nucleotides matching TRBD2. The junction had 3 bases not matched to a gene; V was cut back by 0 bases and J by 0 bases. Per the germline V gene, CDR1 is SGHNT and CDR2 is YYREEE (reference sequence). The CDR3 loop spans 17 amino acids. CDR3: CASSLGASGGAKNIQYF. CDR3 DNA sequence: TGTGCCAGCAGCTTGGGTGCTAGCGGGGGAGCCAAAAACATTCAGTACTTC.

This chain joins TRBV5-1 and TRBJ2-4; 7 bases are shared with TRBD1. The germline CDR1 and CDR2 sequences are SGHRS and YFSETQ. Unmatched junction bases numbered 11, after V lost 5 bases and J lost 0 bases. This CDR3 is built from 17 residues. CDR3 nucleotides: TGCGCCAGCAGTTATAACCGGGACAGCCTAGCCAAAAACATTCAGTACTTC. Its translation: CASSYNRDSLAKNIQYF. The variable domain in full, with the rest retrieved from reference TRBV5-1 and TRBJ2-4, is KAGVTQTPRYLIKTRGQQVTLSCSPISGHRSVSWYQQTPGQGLQFLFEYFSETQRNKGNFPGRFSGRQFSNSRSEMNVSTLELGDSALYLCASSYNRDSLAKNIQYFGAGTRLSVL.

The rearrangement joins TRBV5-4 to TRBJ2-1, with 8 bases lining up with TRBD2. The germline gives CDR1 SGHNT, CDR2 YYREEE (reference sequence). Trimming took 0 bases from V and 2 from J; bases not matched to a gene: 4. The CDR3 is 16 amino acids. The DNA of the CDR3 is TGTGCCAGCAGCTTGGATTCCGGGGGGGCCTACAATGAGCAGTTCTTC. It codes for CASSLDSGGAYNEQFF.

The V and J genes are TRBV2 and TRBJ1-4, with D uncertain. The CDR3 runs 13 residues. V was trimmed by 9 bases and J by 4 bases, leaving 12 bases between them. Germline V CDR1 and CDR2: SNHLY, FYNNEI. In DNA form, the CDR3 reads TGTGCCAGTACCGGTAGCAATAATGAAAAACTGTTTTTT. Its translation: CASTGSNNEKLFF. Looking up the rest from reference TRBV2 and TRBJ1-4 gives the full variable domain: EPEVTQTPSHQVTQMGQEVILRCVPISNHLYFYWYRQILGQKVEFLVSFYNNEISEKSEIFDDQFSVERPDGSNFTLKIRSTKLEDSAMYFCASTGSNNEKLFFGSGTQLSVL.

V usage is TRBV6-6 and J usage is TRBJ1-4; maybe TRBD1 (5 bases). The CDR3 totals 13 residues. The ends were cut back, 8 bases at V and 7 bases at J, with 14 bases in the middle. Germline CDR1 MNHNY, CDR2 SVGAGI (reference sequence). This CDR3 is CASEGTYGEKLFF. Here the CDR3 DNA reads TGTGCCAGCGAAGGGACCTACGGTGAAAAACTGTTTTTT.